What follows is one TCR beta chain and its context. Antigen unknown. The data were taken from a study of T cells in Graves' hyperthyroidism and ophthalmopathy. The study left out patients who had uncontrolled infection, other autoimmune disease, pregnancy or lactation. RNA transcripts gave rise to amplified TCR beta CDR3 regions. TCR CDR3 underwent first-round RT-PCR with the HTBI primer set. Each CDR3 protein is one row after TCRdb ran MiXCR on the multiplex PCR reads. The table records some 510,000 distinct CDR3 sequences, 20% to 25% of them present only once. Findings and caveats of the study: Most clonotypes that expanded in the thyroid above 0.001 also showed up in blood. From stable hyperthyroidism, ophthalmopathy was set apart by a 13 V-J model.

Deletions cut 8 bases from V and 9 bases from J, with 11 bases between. Germline V gives CDR1 MNHNS, CDR2 SASEGT. The CDR3 sequence is 11 residues long. This sequence originates from a man between 18 and 29 years old with Graves' hyperthyroidism. The sample was blood. The chain couples TRBV6-1 to TRBJ1-5; D call uncertain. The CDR3 spells CASVIPGPQHF. Written as DNA, the CDR3 is TGTGCCAGCGTCATCCCCGGGCCCCAGCATTTT.